This T cell receptor beta chain was obtained from a study of blood T cell repertoires in COVID-19. Study-level background: The United States, Italy and Spain provided the acute and convalescent COVID-19 samples. PBMCs, B-cell-depleted T cells, or T cells provided the cDNA or gDNA that made up the material.

Per the authors' pipeline: By means of reference gene primer amplification, nucleated cell counts were estimated. The protocol was immunoSEQ multiplex PCR, while the TCRdb copy is restricted to in-frame clones and leaves out a portion. That table gives V, J and clone size, and the DNA gave D and trimming. The repertoire holds roughly 200,000 clones, with 65% to 85% as singletons. CDR1 is MNHEY and CDR2 is SVGAGI in the germline V gene. V lost 0 bases and J 4 bases, leaving 4 bases between the germline ends. There are 13 residues in the CDR3. This clone was recorded a few times. The specimen was peripheral blood. This TCR came from a man in his forties with active or convalescent COVID-19. The J gene is TRBJ1-3, the V gene TRBV6-5; D is unclear. For the CDR3, the DNA is TGTGCCAGCAGTTACTCCCAGGGAAACACCATATATTTT. Residues: CASSYSQGNTIYF.